A single sample gave rise to the 20 T cell receptor beta chains below, sequenced in a study of shared clonotypes between healthy human individuals. Sequenced by immunoSEQ multiplex PCR; TCRdb stores in-frame clones only, minus some. Of about 1 million clones listed, about 75% were seen once; the top ten hold around 1.5%. Source material: memory CD4+ T cells sorted from blood. The subset was: CD45RA-negative fraction. These receptors were obtained from a young man in good health.

CDR3 protein: CASSSALTGQGMNTGELFF. The CDR3 DNA sequence: TGTGCCAGCAGCTCCGCCTTAACAGGACAGGGAATGAACACCGGGGAGCTGTTTTTT. The rearrangement uses TRBV7-6 and TRBJ2-2; 8 bases are shared with TRBD1. With V trimmed by 4 bases and J by 1 base, 14 bases remained unmatched. The CDR3 loop spans 19 amino acids. CDR1 is SGHVS and CDR2 is FNYEAQ in the germline V gene.

This chain joins TRBV1 and TRBJ2-1. TRBV1 is a known pseudogene. CDR3 length: 15 residues. DNA of the CDR3: TGCACCAGCAGCCTACGTCCGCGACCCTGGGATGAGCAGTTCTTC. Its protein is CTSSLRPRPWDEQFF.

This clone is a singleton in its sample. The chain uses TRBV18 and TRBJ1-2, with TRBD1 as a possible D gene (5 bases). CDR3 length: 13 residues. The V end lost 8 bases, the J end lost 4 bases, and 14 bases lay between the germline ends. The germline V gene encodes CDR1 KGHSH and CDR2 LQKENI. The CDR3 bases are TGTGCCAGCCGAGGGACGGCGAGCTATGGCTACACCTTC. Translated, it gives CASRGTASYGYTF. Supplemented by reference TRBV18 and TRBJ1-2, the full variable domain reads NAGVMQNPRHLVRRRGQEARLRCSPMKGHSHVYWYRQLPEEGLKFMVYLQKENIIDESGMPKERFSAEFPKEGPSILRIQQVVRGDSAAYFCASRGTASYGYTFGSGTRLTVV.

The J gene is TRBJ2-7, the V gene TRBV9, with no clear D. Trimming took off 1 base at V and 6 bases at J, with 8 bases between the two ends. The CDR3 extends over 12 amino acids. Germline lookup yields CDR1 SGDLS and CDR2 YYNGEE. CDR3: CASSVTEREQYF. Here the CDR3 DNA reads TGTGCCAGCAGCGTAACGGAGCGCGAGCAGTACTTC.

The rearrangement joins TRBV5-4 to TRBJ2-1; weak D call: TRBD2 (5 bases). This CDR3 contains 13 residues. From germline, CDR1 is SGHNT and CDR2 YYREEE (reference sequence). Between the trimmed V and J ends, which lost 2 bases and 8 bases, there was a span of 11 bases. The CDR3 DNA sequence: TGTGCCAGCAGCTTTAAAGCGGCGCATGAGCAGTTCTTC. Translating it yields CASSFKAAHEQFF.

The chain links TRBV7-8 to TRBJ2-3, with 8 bases that match TRBD2. The CDR3 is 18 residues long. Germline CDR1 is SGHVS and CDR2 is FQNEAQ. Germline trimming cut 0 bases from V and 3 bases from J; bases unmatched to any gene: 11. The CDR3 DNA follows: TGTGCCAGCAGCTTAGCGAGAGGTGGCGGGGGGCGGACAGATACGCAGTATTTT. Encoded protein: CASSLARGGGGRTDTQYF.

The chain couples TRBV6-5 to TRBJ1-6; no definite D call. The CDR3 extends over 14 amino acids. V lost 3 bases and J 5 bases, leaving 8 bases between the germline ends. The germline gives CDR1 MNHEY, CDR2 SVGAGI. CDR3 residues: CASSYYRDNSPLHF. The CDR3 nucleotides are TGTGCCAGCAGTTATTACAGAGATAATTCACCCCTCCACTTT.

The genes are TRBV30 and TRBJ2-1; 8 bases align to TRBD2. Germline V lookup: CDR1 GTSNPN, CDR2 SVGIG (reference sequence). CDR3 length: 14 residues. Germline trimming cut 7 bases from V and 3 bases from J; bases unmatched to any gene: 8. The CDR3 DNA reads TGTGCCTCCAAACATAGCGGGAACTACAATGAGCAGTTCTTC. Translating gives CASKHSGNYNEQFF.

This clone appeared a single time. The J gene is TRBJ2-7, the V gene TRBV11-3, with a tentative D call TRBD1 (5 bases). This CDR3 has 14 amino acids. From germline, CDR1 is SGHNT and CDR2 YENEEA. V was clipped by 1 base and J by 0 bases, with 7 bases between them. The CDR3 loop is CASSLGGGSYEQYF. The CDR3 coding sequence is TGTGCCAGCAGCTTAGGGGGCGGCTCCTACGAGCAGTACTTC.

In its sample, this clone was seen once. The chain links TRBV21-1 to TRBJ1-1. TRBV21-1 is a pseudogene locus. CDR3 length: 16 amino acids. CDR3 sequence: CASSKRDGGTNTEAFF. DNA of the CDR3: TGTGCCAGCAGCAAACGGGATGGGGGAACGAACACTGAAGCTTTCTTT.

The rearrangement links TRBV18 to TRBJ1-5, with 9 bases aligning to TRBD1. Per the germline V gene, CDR1 is KGHSH and CDR2 is LQKENI. V gave up 4 bases and J gave up 4 bases; unmatched junction bases: 5. The CDR3 spans 15 residues. CDR3 sequence reads: CASSQTGGGNQPQHF. The CDR3 DNA follows: TGTGCCAGCTCACAAACAGGGGGCGGAAATCAGCCCCAGCATTTT.

The chain is built from TRBV10-3 and TRBJ2-7; a weak D match, TRBD1 (6 bases). The CDR3 is 14 residues long. Trimming stripped 3 bases from V and 3 bases from J, with 12 bases between. CDR1 and CDR2 (germline): ENHRY, SYGVKD. The CDR3 nucleotides read TGTGCCATCAGTGACAAAACAGGGAACTACGAGCAGTACTTC. Protein: CAISDKTGNYEQYF.

In its sample, this clone was seen many times. The genes are TRBV14 and TRBJ1-6; 7 positions match TRBD1. The trim removed 2 bases at V and 13 bases at J, leaving 8 bases unmatched. The CDR3 is 14 amino acids. In germline, CDR1 is SGHDN, CDR2 FVKESK. In DNA, the CDR3 is TGTGCCAGCAGCCAACAGACAGGGAGGGAGCCCCTCCACTTT. Its translation: CASSQQTGREPLHF.

The chain is built from TRBV11-1 and TRBJ1-2; D might be TRBD1 (5 bases). The V gene's germline CDR1 is SGHAT and CDR2 FQDESV (reference sequence). V was cut by 0 bases and J by 3 bases, with 8 bases left in between. The CDR3 is 14 residues long. CDR3 DNA sequence: TGTGCCAGCAGCTTAGCCGGGACGGACTATGGCTACACCTTC. Encoded protein: CASSLAGTDYGYTF.

The V gene is TRBV19, the J gene TRBJ2-4, with D perhaps TRBD2 (6 bases). In germline, CDR1 is LNHDA, CDR2 SQIVND (reference sequence). Between the trimmed V and J ends, which lost 6 bases and 0 bases, there was a span of 15 bases. This CDR3 is built from 16 residues. The chain's CDR3 is CASSAGSNLAKNIQYF. The CDR3 bases are TGTGCCAGTAGCGCCGGGAGCAATCTAGCCAAAAACATTCAGTACTTC.

The DNA for the CDR3 is TGTGCCACCAGCCCTATCCAAGAGACCCAGTACTTC. Translation gives CATSPIQETQYF. V usage is TRBV15 and J usage is TRBJ2-5; D ambiguous. The germline V gene has CDR1 LNHNV and CDR2 YYDKDF (reference sequence). Trimming took 5 bases from V and 1 from J, leaving 5 bases between them. This CDR3 is 12 amino acids long.

Here the CDR3 reads CASSLKVGNTEAFF. For the CDR3, the DNA is TGCGCCAGCAGCTTGAAAGTAGGGAACACTGAAGCTTTCTTT. The V gene is TRBV5-1, the J gene TRBJ1-1; no reliable D call. The CDR3 is made up of 14 amino acids. V was shortened by 1 base and J by 1 base, with 8 bases between the two germline ends. From germline, CDR1 is SGHRS and CDR2 YFSETQ.

This clone was observed at least ten times. The chain is built from TRBV6-5 and TRBJ2-7; TRBD1 is a possible D gene (5 bases). Trimming removed 6 bases at V and 4 bases at J, with 16 bases between. Germline V CDR1 and CDR2: MNHEY, SVGAGI. The CDR3 consists of 14 residues. CDR3 amino acids: CASRPQGMRYEQYF. In DNA form, the CDR3 reads TGTGCCAGCAGGCCTCAGGGTATGCGTTACGAGCAGTACTTC.

This clone was found a few times. The V call is TRBV4-1, the J call TRBJ1-4; D unresolved. CDR3 size: 13 residues. Germline assignment: CDR1 MGHRA and CDR2 YSYEKL. V was clipped by 1 base and J by 8 bases, with 8 bases between them. DNA of the CDR3: TGCGCCAGCAGCCAAGCTGAGGAGGAAAAACTGTTTTTT. This sequence encodes CASSQAEEEKLFF.

This chain joins TRBV7-2 and TRBJ2-7, with 10 bases matching TRBD2. Per the germline V gene, CDR1 is SGHTA and CDR2 is FQGNSA. Germline trimming cut 5 bases from V and 2 bases from J; bases unmatched to any gene: 6. This CDR3 region has 15 residues. The chain's CDR3 is CASSRGTSATYEQYF. The CDR3 bases are TGTGCCAGCAGCCGAGGGACTAGCGCAACCTACGAGCAGTACTTC.